This T cell receptor beta chain was sequenced during a study of T cells expressing NK-cell markers. As for the study in general: It was from sorted CD3+CD56+NKG2C+, CD3+CD56+NKG2C- and CD3+CD56-NKG2C+ T cells that TCR beta repertoires came. General observations from the study: In 5 or 6 donors, dominant CD3+CD56+NKG2C+ clonotypes ranked among the top 10 CD8+ clonotypes.

TCRdb re-called the 5' RACE reads and gives one entry per CDR3 protein, without DNA. The sample has 500,000 or so distinct CDR3 sequences. Points on this clonotype: Its antigen is unknown.

Germline loops: CDR1 MDHEN, CDR2 SYDVKM. This CDR3 contains 12 residues. The chain recombines TRBV28 with TRBJ2-7; TCRdb's assignment of TRBD1 cannot be checked, as there is no DNA. Source material: blood T cells: a sorted CD56 or NKG2C T cell subset, CD4+ or CD8+ T cells, or bulk PBMC T cells (not recorded which). This sequence originates from a man between 18 and 35 years old in good health. CDR3 residues: CASSDSPFTPYF.